This T cell receptor (beta chain) was sequenced during a study of shared clonotypes between healthy human individuals. Whole-study context: Per donor, CD8 memory used one plate, CD8 naive used two, CD4 memory used three and CD4 naive used three. Study-wide findings and caveats: Researchers sampled blood only, noting tissue repertoires likely differ. Naive CD4 clonotypes were shared across a handful of donors at 4% to 5%.

Of note for this clone: Its specificity is not known.

Assay: immunoSEQ multiplex PCR; the TCRdb copy retains only in-frame clones and omits some. The repertoire holds more than 2,000,000 clones, with 85% to 95% as singletons. The CDR3 loop spans 14 amino acids. V gave up 0 bases and J gave up 1 base, with 7 bases separating them. Germline V gene lookup returns CDR1 SGHTA and CDR2 FQGNSA. Source material: naive CD4+ T cells from PBMCs. Subset here: CD45RA+ positively selected. The TCR comes from a man aged 18 to 29 in good health. Some clones in this sample may be carry-over from other donors' samples. The rearrangement joins TRBV7-2 to TRBJ2-7; no clear D. CDR3 sequence reads: CASSLAQPSYEQYF. As DNA, the CDR3 is TGTGCCAGCAGCTTAGCCCAGCCTTCCTACGAGCAGTACTTC.